The 25 T cell receptor beta chains given below trace back to one sample, sequenced in a study of cytomegalovirus exposure and HLA in healthy donors (dated by TCRdb to between 2016 and 2019). The library was generated by the immunoSEQ multiplex PCR assay. For the multiplex PCR, a mixture combining 60 forward primers for TCR Vbeta segments and 13 reverse primers for TCR Jbeta segments was used. Here the immuneACCESS table is served through TCRdb, limited to in-frame sequences with V and J called. Missing clones are a known gap in these copies; in checked studies unresolved V genes cover under half, and the rest lacks a known reason. The sample table contains 210,000 or so clones; only one count was recorded for about 90% of them. The ten largest clones add up to around 1.2% of the sample. The sample taken for sequencing was PBMCs. These receptors were taken from a man between 25 and 39 years old in good health and CMV-seronegative.

This clone showed up just once. V is TRBV2 and J is TRBJ1-2; 10 positions agree with TRBD1. From germline, CDR1 is SNHLY and CDR2 FYNNEI. The CDR3 covers 16 residues. The trim removed 2 bases at V and 5 bases at J, leaving 8 bases unmatched. In DNA, the CDR3 is TGTGCCAGCAGTGAATCTTGGGACAGGGGAGGGTATGGCTACACCTTC. Translating it yields CASSESWDRGGYGYTF. The full variable domain, rest sourced from reference TRBV2 and TRBJ1-2, is EPEVTQTPSHQVTQMGQEVILRCVPISNHLYFYWYRQILGQKVEFLVSFYNNEISEKSEIFDDQFSVERPDGSNFTLKIRSTKLEDSAMYFCASSESWDRGGYGYTFGSGTRLTVV.

This chain joins TRBV11-1 and TRBJ2-7; possible D gene TRBD2, 5 bases. V shed 4 bases and J shed 3 bases, with 16 bases lying between them. The CDR3 sequence is 15 residues long. Germline loops: CDR1 SGHAT, CDR2 FQDESV (reference sequence). CDR3 sequence reads: CASSSRTGWNYEQYF. The CDR3 region has the DNA TGTGCCAGCAGCTCAAGGACGGGGTGGAACTACGAGCAGTACTTC.

This clone has just one count. The rearrangement uses TRBV5-8 and TRBJ2-3; 7 bases are a match to TRBD2. CDR1 is SGHTS and CDR2 is YDEGEE in the germline V gene. This CDR3 region has 14 residues. The trim removed 4 bases at V and 3 bases at J, leaving 5 bases unmatched. The CDR3 spells CASSDGRETDTQYF. The CDR3, as DNA: TGTGCCAGCAGCGACGGGCGGGAGACAGATACGCAGTATTTT.

CDR3: CASSQVAGGRYEQYF. Here the CDR3 DNA reads TGCGCCAGCAGCCAGGTAGCGGGAGGGCGGTACGAGCAGTACTTC. The chain has TRBV4-1 and TRBJ2-7; 11 positions agree with TRBD2. Per the germline V gene, CDR1 is MGHRA and CDR2 is YSYEKL. The CDR3 sequence is 15 residues long. The trim removed 3 bases at V and 4 bases at J, leaving 5 bases unmatched.

The rearrangement links TRBV5-4 to TRBJ1-6; 12 bases are shared with TRBD1. The V gene end was trimmed by 4 bases and the J gene end by 7 bases; junction bases not matched to a gene: 12. CDR3 length equals 18 residues. CDR1 and CDR2 from the germline V gene are SGHNT and YYREEE (reference sequence). The DNA for the CDR3 is TGTGCCAGCAGCCCCCCCGGGACAGGGGGCTCAAGAAATTCACCCCTCCACTTT. Its protein product is CASSPPGTGGSRNSPLHF.

This rearrangement joins TRBV6-7 to TRBJ2-7, with 12 bases identical to TRBD2. TRBV6-7 carries the ORF label, with uncertain function. The CDR3 consists of 14 residues. V lost 6 bases, J lost 3 bases, and 3 bases stayed unmatched. DNA for the CDR3: TGTGCCAGCAGACCGGGACTAGCGGGCTACGAGCAGTACTTC. This encodes CASRPGLAGYEQYF.

The V and J genes are TRBV5-4 and TRBJ2-5; no clear D gene. V lost 0 bases and J 4 bases, leaving 4 bases between the germline ends. This CDR3 spans 12 amino acids. In germline, CDR1 is SGHNT, CDR2 YYREEE (reference sequence). Written as DNA, the CDR3 is TGTGCCAGCAGCTTGGGAGTAGAGACCCAGTACTTC. Amino acid sequence: CASSLGVETQYF.

The chain carries TRBV29-1 and TRBJ2-5; TRBD1 aligns across 7 bases. Germline CDR1 reads SQVTM; CDR2 reads ANQGSEA. With 6 bases clipped from V and 2 bases from J, the junction kept 9 bases outside the gene matches. The length of the CDR3 is 14 residues. The CDR3 nucleotides are TGCAGCGTCGTCGAACAGGGGCGGCAAGAGACCCAGTACTTC. It yields the protein CSVVEQGRQETQYF.

This clone was observed a few times. This chain joins TRBV5-4 and TRBJ2-7, with 8 bases fitting TRBD2. With 0 bases clipped from V and 6 bases from J, the junction kept 5 bases outside the gene matches. This CDR3 comprises 14 residues. Germline CDR1 and CDR2: SGHNT and YYREEE (reference sequence). This CDR3 reads CASSLGSGGSEQYF. DNA of the CDR3: TGTGCCAGCAGCTTGGGGTCGGGAGGGTCCGAGCAGTACTTC.

This clone was observed a single time. The gene calls are TRBV29-1 and TRBJ2-7; 7 nucleotides match TRBD1. The J segment lost 5 bases and the V segment lost 8 bases, leaving 18 bases of the junction unmatched. CDR1 is SQVTM and CDR2 is ANQGSEA in the germline V gene. This CDR3 has 15 residues. The chain's CDR3 is CSFGVIRQGFNEQYF. Here the CDR3 DNA reads TGCAGCTTTGGAGTAATAAGACAGGGTTTCAACGAGCAGTACTTC.

The V and J genes are TRBV7-2 and TRBJ2-4; 8 nucleotides agree with TRBD1. The length of the CDR3 is 16 residues. V lost 5 bases to trimming and J lost 8 bases; unmatched junction nucleotides: 14. From germline, CDR1 is SGHTA and CDR2 FQGNSA. Here the CDR3 DNA reads TGTGCCAGCAGCCCGAGATTGGGTACAGGGGGGCACATTCAGTACTTC. Protein product: CASSPRLGTGGHIQYF. The whole variable domain, filled in from reference TRBV7-2 and TRBJ2-4, reads GAGVSQSPSNKVTEKGKDVELRCDPISGHTALYWYRQSLGQGLEFLIYFQGNSAPDKSGLPSDRFSAERTGGSVSTLTIQRTQQEDSAVYLCASSPRLGTGGHIQYFGAGTRLSVL.

This rearrangement joins TRBV5-1 to TRBJ1-1, with 7 nucleotides matching TRBD1. The junction had 6 bases not matched to a gene; V was cut back by 5 bases and J by 8 bases. The germline V gene has CDR1 SGHRS and CDR2 YFSETQ. The CDR3 consists of 12 residues. The DNA for the CDR3 is TGCGCCAGCAGAGAGACAGGGTTGGAAGCTTTCTTT. It translates to CASRETGLEAFF.

The chain links TRBV9 to TRBJ2-2; 9 positions agree with TRBD1. The CDR3 is made up of 15 amino acids. V lost 4 bases and J lost 5; bases outside the gene matches: 6. Germline values: CDR1 SGDLS, CDR2 YYNGEE. This CDR3 is CASSLQGASTGELFF. CDR3 coding DNA: TGTGCCAGCAGCTTACAGGGGGCGTCAACCGGGGAGCTGTTTTTT.

This clone was picked up a small number of times. The rearrangement links TRBV19 to TRBJ2-7; TRBD1 is a possible D gene (6 bases). Germline V gene data show CDR1 as LNHDA and CDR2 as SQIVND (reference sequence). Trimming cost V 4 bases and J 0 bases, with 10 bases left between them. The length of the CDR3 is 14 residues. The CDR3 is CASSTHRDSYEQYF. The CDR3 DNA is TGTGCCAGTAGTACCCACAGGGACTCCTACGAGCAGTACTTC.

The chain carries TRBV7-8 and TRBJ2-7; D is unclear. Trimming stripped 2 bases from V and 4 bases from J, with 12 bases between. The germline V gene has CDR1 SGHVS and CDR2 FQNEAQ. The CDR3 contains 14 residues. The CDR3 region is CASSLLRSRYEQYF. In DNA, the CDR3 is TGTGCCAGCAGCTTACTCCGGAGCCGGTACGAGCAGTACTTC. Full variable domain (rest looked up from reference TRBV7-8 and TRBJ2-7): GAGVSQSPRYKVAKRGQDVALRCDPISGHVSLFWYQQALGQGPEFLTYFQNEAQLDKSGLPSDRFFAERPEGSVSTLKIQRTQQEDSAVYLCASSLLRSRYEQYFGPGTRLTVT.

V and J are TRBV11-3 and TRBJ2-3; 8 positions agree with TRBD2. Germline lookup yields CDR1 SGHNT and CDR2 YENEEA. The V gene end was trimmed by 2 bases and the J gene end by 3 bases; junction bases not matched to a gene: 7. The CDR3 totals 16 residues. The CDR3 loop is CASSLRLAGFTDTQYF. For the CDR3, the DNA is TGTGCCAGCAGCTTACGGCTAGCGGGCTTTACAGATACGCAGTATTTT.

The chain is built from TRBV11-1 and TRBJ2-5, with D possibly being TRBD1 (6 bases). The J call may be mistaken, given a closer DNA end match to TRBJ2-7. This CDR3 has 15 residues. Germline V CDR1 and CDR2: SGHAT, FQDESV (reference sequence). CDR3 residues: CASSAFKQGTYEQYF. The CDR3 nucleotides are TGTGCCAGCAGCGCCTTTAAACAGGGAACCTACGAGCAGTACTTC.

The CDR3, as DNA: TGTGCCAGCAGCGTTATGACAGGGAATAATTCACCCCTCCACTTT. As protein: CASSVMTGNNSPLHF. V gene TRBV7-2 combines with J gene TRBJ1-6; 7 nucleotides match TRBD1. V lost 5 bases to trimming and J lost 5 bases; unmatched junction nucleotides: 6. Germline V gene data show CDR1 as SGHTA and CDR2 as FQGNSA. This CDR3 region has 15 residues.

CDR3 DNA sequence: TGCGCCAGCAGTGAGTCGAGGAGAGAAACGATCGAGCAGTACTTC. Its protein is CASSESRRETIEQYF. The gene calls are TRBV10-2 and TRBJ2-7; D ambiguous. Trimming removed 0 bases from V and 6 bases from J, with 15 bases in between. This CDR3 comprises 15 residues. Germline values: CDR1 WSHSY, CDR2 SAAADI.

This clone was detected only once. J is TRBJ2-7 and V is TRBV18; 8 nucleotides line up with TRBD1. V lost 2 bases, J lost 6 bases, and 3 bases stayed unmatched. Germline V lookup: CDR1 KGHSH, CDR2 LQKENI. The CDR3 extends over 13 amino acids. The CDR3 DNA reads as TGTGCCAGCTCACCATACGACAGGGGCGAGCAGTACTTC. This codes for CASSPYDRGEQYF.

This clone has only one observation. This chain uses TRBV11-1 with TRBJ2-7; TRBD1 matches 7 bases. Germline lookup yields CDR1 SGHAT and CDR2 FQDESV (reference sequence). J gave up 2 bases and V 7 bases, and 5 bases lay outside the gene matches. There are 13 residues in the CDR3. As DNA, the CDR3 is TGTGCCAGCAACAGGGGCCCGGCCTACGAGCAGTACTTC. Protein: CASNRGPAYEQYF.

The V call is TRBV6-4, the J call TRBJ2-1; 7 nucleotides align to TRBD1. J lost 2 bases, V lost 4 bases, and 5 bases had no gene match. The CDR3 totals 15 residues. Germline loops: CDR1 MRHNA, CDR2 SNTAGT. The CDR3 loop reads CASSAATGTYNEQFF. Written as DNA, the CDR3 is TGTGCCAGCAGTGCCGCGACAGGGACCTACAATGAGCAGTTCTTC.

The rearrangement links TRBV5-1 to TRBJ2-2; a possible D gene is TRBD2 (5 bases). Germline values: CDR1 SGHRS, CDR2 YFSETQ. The CDR3 has 13 amino acids. V lost 5 bases and J 5 bases, leaving 10 bases between the germline ends. This CDR3 reads CASSLGGTGELFF. CDR3 DNA: TGCGCCAGCAGTTTAGGAGGAACCGGGGAGCTGTTTTTT.

The chain carries TRBV28 and TRBJ1-1, with D perhaps TRBD1 (6 bases). V lost 3 bases to trimming and J lost 6 bases, with 11 bases between them. The CDR3 consists of 13 residues. Germline CDR1 and CDR2: MDHEN and SYDVKM. The CDR3 coding sequence is TGTGCCAGCAGTTTTTACAGGGTTTCTGAAGCTTTCTTT. This sequence encodes CASSFYRVSEAFF.

The chain has TRBV2 and TRBJ2-7; D is ambiguous. The CDR3 loop spans 10 amino acids. The ends were cut back, 6 bases at V and 6 bases at J, with 6 bases in the middle. The germline V gene encodes CDR1 SNHLY and CDR2 FYNNEI. The CDR3 spells CASRGLEQYF. CDR3 DNA sequence: TGTGCCAGCAGGGGCCTCGAGCAGTACTTC.